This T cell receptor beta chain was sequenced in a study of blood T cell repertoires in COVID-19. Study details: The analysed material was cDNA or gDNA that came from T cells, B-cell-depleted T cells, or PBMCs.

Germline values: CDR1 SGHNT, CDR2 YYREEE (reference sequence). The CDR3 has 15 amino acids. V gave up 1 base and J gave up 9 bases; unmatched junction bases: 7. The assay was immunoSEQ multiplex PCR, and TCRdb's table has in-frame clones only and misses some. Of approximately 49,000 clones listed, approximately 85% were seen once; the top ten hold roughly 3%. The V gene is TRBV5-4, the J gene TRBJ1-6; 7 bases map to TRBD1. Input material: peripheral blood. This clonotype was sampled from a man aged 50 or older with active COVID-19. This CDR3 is CASSLSRGNRSPLHF. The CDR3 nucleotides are TGTGCCAGCAGCTTGTCCAGGGGGAATCGTTCACCCCTCCACTTT.